This passage covers 17 T cell receptor beta chains from one sample sequenced in a study of breast tumors, draining lymph nodes, adjacent tissues. The lymph nodes were axillary draining lymph nodes from breast cancer patients. TCRdb passed the multiplex PCR reads through MiXCR, listing each CDR3 protein once. Of about 89,000 distinct CDR3 sequences listed, over 25% are singletons. Sequenced: axillary lymph node tissue. The receptors stem from a female donor with breast cancer. Some clones in this sample may be carry-over from other donors' samples.

As regards this clonotype: The germline gene is not matched at one end of the junction; a read error may be the cause. CDR3 sequence (DNA): TGTGCCAGTAGTAGGCGGACAGGGGGCTACATGAACACTGAAGCTTCCTTT. Residues: CASSRRTGGYMNTEASF. This rearrangement joins TRBV19 to TRBJ1-1, with 11 bases identical to TRBD1. This CDR3 comprises 17 residues. CDR1 and CDR2 from the germline V gene are LNHDA and SQIVND (reference sequence). Together with reference TRBV19 and TRBJ1-1, the CDR3 gives the full variable domain: DGGITQSPKYLFRKEGQNVTLSCEQNLNHDAMYWYRQDPGQGLRLIYYSQIVNDFQKGDIAEGYSVSREKKESFPLTVTSAQKNPTAFYLCASSRRTGGYMNTEASFGQGTRLTVV.

To note about this clonotype: A read error may produce the germline difference seen at one junction end. This chain connects TRBV6-5 to TRBJ1-5; the D is unclear. The CDR3 contains 14 residues. CDR1 MNHEY and CDR2 SVGAGI come from the germline V gene. Here the CDR3 DNA reads TGTGTCAGCAGTCACCAAGGGATCAATCAGCCCCAGCATTTT. Translating it yields CVSSHQGINQPQHF.

This clonotype showed up just a few times. A much larger clonotype is one base distant, so this may be a read error. The V call is TRBV9, the J call TRBJ2-5; 10 bases are a match to TRBD2. CDR1 is SGDLS, CDR2 YYNGEE, per germline. The CDR3 runs to 15 residues. CDR3 sequence (DNA): TGTGCCAGCACCCGGACTAGCGGTTTGGGGGAGACCCCGTACTTC. It encodes CASTRTSGLGETPYF.

This clonotype was recorded many times. V and J are TRBV9 and TRBJ2-1, with D possibly being TRBD2 (5 bases). The CDR3 runs 15 residues. The V and J ends lost 4 bases and 0 bases respectively, with 11 bases between them. Germline assignment: CDR1 SGDLS and CDR2 YYNGEE. This CDR3 is CASSPTGSSYNEQFF. For the CDR3, the DNA is TGTGCCAGCAGCCCCACGGGGAGCTCCTACAATGAGCAGTTCTTC.

This clonotype has only one observation. Compared with germline, one end of the junction differs, possibly owing to a read error. The rearrangement uses TRBV5-4 and TRBJ2-1, with 11 positions matching TRBD2. Germline assignment: CDR1 SGHNT and CDR2 YYREEE (reference sequence). The CDR3 extends over 17 amino acids. The CDR3 DNA reads TGTGCCAGCAGCCCCCGCGGGACTAGCGGATCCTACAGTGAGCAGTTCTTC. Residues: CASSPRGTSGSYSEQFF.

Ten or more counts support this clonotype. A read error may account for a junction end that differs from germline. The V call is TRBV29-1, the J call TRBJ1-2; maybe TRBD1 (6 bases). The CDR3 is made up of 14 amino acids. Germline CDR1 reads SQVTM; CDR2 reads ANQGSEA. CDR3 residues: CSVGGYRDTLSQAF. For the CDR3, the DNA is TGCAGCGTAGGAGGTTACCGGGACACCTTGTCCCAGGCCTTC.

Comments on this clonotype: At one boundary the junction diverges from the germline segment, which might be a read error. The V gene is TRBV12-3 or TRBV12-4, the J gene TRBJ2-7; D tentatively reads TRBD1 or TRBD2 (6 bases each). The length of the CDR3 is 10 residues. The CDR3 nucleotides read TGTGCCAGCAGTTTTGGGGGGCCGTCCTTC. Translating it yields CASSFGGPSF.

For the CDR3, the DNA is TGCAGTGCTGCTAGCGGGCTGTGCTCTGGGGCCAACGTCCTGACTTTC. Its protein is CSAASGLCSGANVLTF. The rearrangement joins TRBV20-1 to TRBJ2-6, with 8 bases identical to TRBD2. The germline V gene has CDR1 DFQATT and CDR2 SNEGSKA (reference sequence). CDR3 size: 16 residues. V trimming: 5 bases; J trimming: 0 bases; junction bases outside the gene matches: 6.

Details on this clonotype: A much larger clone lies one base from this, so it may be a read error. The chain combines TRBV5-5 with TRBJ1-1; D is uncertain. The V gene's germline CDR1 is SGHKS and CDR2 YYEKEE (reference sequence). V lost 2 bases and J lost 5, with 10 bases in between. This CDR3 comprises 13 residues. The CDR3 loop is CASSLSYVTEAFF. The CDR3 nucleotides read TGTGCCAGCAGCTTATCGTATGTGACTGAAGCTTTCTTT.

This clonotype is medium-sized within its sample. The rearrangement links TRBV19 to TRBJ1-6; D may be TRBD1 (5 bases). There are 15 residues in the CDR3. Germline CDR1 is LNHDA and CDR2 is SQIVND (reference sequence). V dropped 5 bases and J dropped 3 bases, with 11 bases sitting between them. CDR3 loop: CASSASGGYNSPLHF. CDR3 nucleotides: TGTGCCAGTAGTGCCTCCGGGGGCTATAATTCACCCCTCCACTTT.

This clonotype was recorded at least ten times. V gene TRBV20-1 combines with J gene TRBJ2-7; 7 bases map to TRBD2. The germline CDR1 and CDR2 sequences are DFQATT and SNEGSKA (reference sequence). J gave up 3 bases and V 3 bases, and 5 bases lay outside the gene matches. This CDR3 is built from 13 residues. CDR3 sequence reads: CSASIAGRYEQYF. For the CDR3, the DNA is TGCAGTGCTAGTATAGCGGGCCGCTACGAGCAGTACTTC.

This clonotype has a count of ten or more. The chain uses TRBV5-6 and TRBJ1-4, with a weak D call TRBD1 (5 bases). The V end was cut by 4 bases, the J end by 0 bases, with 10 bases between. Germline V gene sequence: CDR1 SGHDT, CDR2 YYEEEE. The length of the CDR3 is 15 residues. CDR3 loop: CASSGTGATNEKLFF. CDR3 coding DNA: TGTGCCAGCAGCGGAACAGGTGCAACTAATGAAAAACTGTTTTTT.

This clonotype was counted between two and nine times. V usage is TRBV20-1 and J usage is TRBJ1-1; no clear D gene. Trimming took 4 bases from V and 1 from J, leaving 13 bases between them. Germline V gene sequence: CDR1 DFQATT, CDR2 SNEGSKA (reference sequence). The CDR3 sequence is 14 residues long. The CDR3, as DNA: TGCAGTGCTACTCCGCGGCAGACGAACACTGAAGCTTTCTTT. This encodes CSATPRQTNTEAFF.

This clonotype was seen many times. This chain joins TRBV12-3 or TRBV12-4 and TRBJ2-4, with TRBD1 matching 9 bases. The junction had 7 bases not matched to a gene; V was cut back by 4 bases and J by 9 bases. The CDR3 is made up of 14 amino acids. For the CDR3, the DNA is TGTGCCAGCAGTTCACAGGGGGCAATAGGCATTCAGTACTTC. Protein: CASSSQGAIGIQYF.

Notes on this clonotype: A read error may account for a junction end that differs from germline. Here the CDR3 DNA reads TGTGCCAGCGGCCAAGATGCCGGGAGCCCTTACAATGAGCAGTTCTTC. As protein: CASGQDAGSPYNEQFF. This sequence joins TRBV4-2 and TRBJ2-1; possibly TRBD2 for D (6 bases). Per germline, CDR1 LGHNA and CDR2 YNFKEQ. CDR3 length: 16 amino acids.

This chain links TRBV7-3 with TRBJ2-3, with 8 positions matching TRBD2. V lost 5 bases to trimming and J lost 2 bases; unmatched junction nucleotides: 12. CDR1 and CDR2 (germline): SGHTA, FQGTGA. The CDR3 runs to 17 residues. CDR3: CASSLQATSGSTDTQYF. The CDR3 coding sequence is TGTGCCAGCAGCCTTCAGGCCACTAGCGGCTCCACAGATACGCAGTATTTT.

Many counts were recorded for this clonotype. The V and J genes are TRBV7-9 and TRBJ2-1; D might be TRBD1 (6 bases). CDR3 size: 15 residues. The V gene's germline CDR1 is SEHNR and CDR2 FQNEAQ (reference sequence). V lost 1 base and J 3 bases, leaving 10 bases between the germline ends. The CDR3 nucleotides read TGTGCCAGCAGCTTAGGGCAGGGGATCTACAATGAGCAGTTCTTC. Amino acids: CASSLGQGIYNEQFF.